This T cell receptor (beta chain) was recorded in a study of cytomegalovirus exposure and HLA in healthy donors. Study results and caveats: Across donors, most TCRs were seen rarely, yet some public ones were widespread.

PCR was performed using 60 Vbeta and 13 Jbeta primers. Profiling relied on immunoSEQ multiplex PCR, and the TCRdb table lists in-frame clones only, not all of them. The sample lists more than 85,000 clones, 69% occurring once. On this clone itself: Antigen specificity is unknown.

Germline-derived CDR1 and CDR2 are SGHDT and YYEEEE. This CDR3 is 19 amino acids long. J lost 2 bases, V lost 5 bases, and 17 bases had no gene match. The gene calls are TRBV5-6 and TRBJ2-3; 10 bases match TRBD2. The TCR comes from a man aged 25-45 years in good health and CMV-seronegative. Sequenced sample: PBMCs. The CDR3 DNA reads as TGTGCCAGCAGTTTTCTAGCGGGAGTGGGGCTAGATCCCACAGATACGCAGTATTTT. It specifies CASSFLAGVGLDPTDTQYF.